This TCR beta chain was identified during a study of cytomegalovirus exposure and HLA in healthy donors. PCR primers comprised 60 Vbeta and 13 Jbeta primers. Generated by immunoSEQ multiplex PCR, the TCRdb table keeps only in-frame clones and is missing some. This sample's table has roughly 80,000 clones. CDR1 SEHNR and CDR2 FQNEAQ come from the germline V gene (reference sequence). V dropped 5 bases and J dropped 11 bases, with 20 bases sitting between them. The CDR3 is 14 residues long. To note about this clone: No antigen is known for it.

Study conclusions and caveats: V segments that were indistinguishable, TRBV6-2 and TRBV6-3 among them, were omitted from analysis. Per a prior analysis, the majority of TCR beta V segments were productive roughly 87% or roughly 30% of the time. Presence/absence analyses treated sequencing depth as roughly uniform across donors.

This TCR was recovered from a girl aged 10 to 17 in good health and CMV-seropositive. The specimen sequenced was PBMCs. The rearrangement joins TRBV7-9 to TRBJ2-3, with a weak D call TRBD2 (5 bases). The DNA of the CDR3 is TGTGCCAGCAGCCTCCCGGTGGTACTAGAGAAGCAGTATTTT. Protein: CASSLPVVLEKQYF.